This T cell receptor beta chain appears in the sequencing data of a study of blood T cell repertoires in COVID-19. Study in general: From the United States, Italy and Spain came samples of acute and convalescent COVID-19. T cells, B-cell-depleted T cells, or PBMCs provided the cDNA or gDNA that served as material.

As originally analysed: Researchers report that nucleated cell counts were estimated from reference gene primer amplification. The protocol was immunoSEQ multiplex PCR, while the TCRdb copy is restricted to in-frame clones and leaves out a portion. For V, J and clone size, that table is used; D and trimming come from the DNA. The profile shows 250,000 to 400,000 clones, roughly 90% of them singletons. A Seattle source enrolled patients during active infection and followed them longitudinally. The CDR3 totals 14 residues. Germline V gene lookup returns CDR1 MNHEY and CDR2 SVGAGI. Trimming removed 7 bases from V and 4 bases from J, with 17 bases in between.

The chain recombines TRBV6-5 with TRBJ2-7; D call uncertain. The clonotype comes from a woman in her 30s with COVID-19, enrolled during active disease. The sequenced sample was peripheral blood. The chain's CDR3 is CASTSMGSNYEQYF. CDR3 coding DNA: TGTGCCAGCACTTCCATGGGCAGCAATTACGAGCAGTACTTC.